The 27 T cell receptor beta chains given below trace back to one sample, sequenced in a study of T cells in Graves' hyperthyroidism and ophthalmopathy. Amplified TCR beta CDR3 regions derived from RNA transcripts. In the first-round RT-PCR of the TCR CDR3, the HTBI primer set was used. In TCRdb, the multiplex PCR reads were re-called with MiXCR into one record per CDR3 protein. The sample includes about 500,000 distinct CDR3 sequences, under 20% seen only once; the top ten take approximately 15%. The sample was blood. These receptors were taken from a woman aged 18-29 years with Graves' ophthalmopathy.

This clonotype occurred many times. The chain uses TRBV30 and TRBJ1-1, with 9 bases matching TRBD1. The germline V gene has CDR1 GTSNPN and CDR2 SVGIG (reference sequence). The CDR3 covers 19 residues. The V and J ends lost 2 bases and 5 bases, in that order; junction bases with no gene match: 21. CDR3 sequence (DNA): TGTGCCTGGAGTACAATTTACCCGAACCCCGACAGGGGGTGGACTGAAGCTTTCTTT. Its translation: CAWSTIYPNPDRGWTEAFF.

The chain has TRBV4-1 and TRBJ2-7; D is possibly TRBD1 (5 bases). V lost 0 bases, J lost 3 bases, and 9 bases lay in between. The CDR3 sequence is 14 residues long. Germline assignment: CDR1 MGHRA and CDR2 YSYEKL. The CDR3 DNA reads TGCGCCAGCAGCCAAGAGGGGCTCAGCTACGAGCAGTACTTC. Its translation: CASSQEGLSYEQYF.

V and J are TRBV28 and TRBJ1-2, with no clear D. Germline loops: CDR1 MDHEN, CDR2 SYDVKM. V was shortened by 5 bases and J by 6 bases, with 7 bases between the two germline ends. This CDR3 has 11 amino acids. This CDR3 reads CASSATDGYTF. As DNA, the CDR3 is TGTGCCAGCAGTGCAACGGATGGCTACACCTTC.

This clonotype came up many times. The chain uses TRBV3-1 and TRBJ2-5; TRBD2 aligns across 7 bases. V was pared by 5 bases and J by 5 bases, with 8 bases of the junction left unmatched. This CDR3 spans 14 amino acids. Germline-derived CDR1 and CDR2 are LGHDT and YNNKEL (reference sequence). The DNA of the CDR3 is TGTGCCAGCAGCAACCCGACTAGCTGGGAGACCCAGTACTTC. It translates to CASSNPTSWETQYF.

Ten or more counts support this clonotype. The rearrangement links TRBV28 to TRBJ1-1; no firm D call. The CDR3 has 14 residues. V was cut by 9 bases and J by 1 base, with 15 bases left in between. Germline V CDR1 and CDR2: MDHEN, SYDVKM. The CDR3, as DNA: TGTGCCAGTCGAGCAACGGGCGAGAACACTGAAGCTTTCTTT. Translating it yields CASRATGENTEAFF. The full variable domain, with the rest looked up from reference TRBV28 and TRBJ1-1, is DVKVTQSSRYLVKRTGEKVFLECVQDMDHENMFWYRQDPGLGLRLIYFSYDVKMKEKGDIPEGYSVSREKKERFSLILESASTNQTSMYLCASRATGENTEAFFGQGTRLTVV.

V and J are TRBV13 and TRBJ2-1, with 14 nucleotides matching TRBD2. Trimming at V came to 5 bases and at J to 7 bases, leaving 10 bases not matched to a gene. This CDR3 region has 17 residues. CDR1 and CDR2 from the germline V gene are PRHDT and FYEKMQ (reference sequence). CDR3 sequence (DNA): TGTGCCAGCAGCACAACGACTAGCGGGAGGGCCTTGAATGAGCAGTTCTTC. The encoded protein is CASSTTTSGRALNEQFF.

In this sample, this clonotype turned up many times. This chain links TRBV7-9 with TRBJ2-1; 8 bases line up with TRBD1. Germline CDR1 reads SEHNR; CDR2 reads FQNEAQ (reference sequence). V lost 5 bases to trimming and J lost 5 bases; unmatched junction nucleotides: 11. The CDR3 sequence is 16 residues long. The CDR3 region is CASSQRIGTGDNEQFF. The CDR3 coding sequence is TGTGCCAGCAGCCAGCGGATCGGGACAGGAGACAATGAGCAGTTCTTC. Combining the CDR3 with reference TRBV7-9 and TRBJ2-1 gives the whole variable domain DTGVSQNPRHKITKRGQNVTFRCDPISEHNRLYWYRQTLGQGPEFLTYFQNEAQLEKSRLLSDRFSAERPKGSFSTLEIQRTEQGDSAMYLCASSQRIGTGDNEQFFGPGTRLTVL.

This chain joins TRBV29-1 and TRBJ1-1; no clear D gene. Between the trimmed V and J ends, which lost 1 base and 9 bases, there was a span of 3 bases. This CDR3 has 9 residues. CDR1 is SQVTM and CDR2 is ANQGSEA in the germline V gene. The DNA of the CDR3 is TGCAGCGTTGAAGCCCAAGCTTTCTTT. Translation: CSVEAQAFF.

The chain combines TRBV4-3 with TRBJ2-3; 9 bases fit TRBD2. V shed 6 bases and J 2 bases; nucleotides not matched to a gene: 6. CDR1 and CDR2 (germline): LGHNA, YSLEER. This CDR3 comprises 15 residues. The CDR3 DNA is TGCGCCAGCAGTTCGCGGGAGGGTAACACAGATACGCAGTATTTT. Translation gives CASSSREGNTDTQYF.

This clonotype has a count of ten or more. This chain joins TRBV6-1 and TRBJ1-5; D gene ambiguous. The CDR3 runs to 18 residues. V lost 2 bases and J lost 0, with 17 bases in between. CDR1 is MNHNS and CDR2 is SASEGT in the germline V gene. CDR3 amino acids: CASSEWSQTLLSNQPQHF. In DNA, the CDR3 is TGTGCCAGCAGTGAATGGTCCCAGACTCTACTTAGCAATCAGCCCCAGCATTTT.

This clonotype was detected ten times or more. This sequence joins TRBV2 and TRBJ1-1, with unresolved D. The CDR3 totals 13 residues. Trimming removed 6 bases from V and 1 base from J, with 9 bases in between. Per the germline V gene, CDR1 is SNHLY and CDR2 is FYNNEI. CDR3 sequence (DNA): TGTGCCAGCAGCCGAAAGGGGAACACTGAAGCTTTCTTT. The encoded protein is CASSRKGNTEAFF.

This clonotype was seen just once. CDR3 coding DNA: TGTGCCAGCAGTAAGCCTGGGACAGCGAATGAAAAACTGTTTTTT. Translation gives CASSKPGTANEKLFF. This chain joins TRBV6-1 and TRBJ1-4; 7 bases are shared with TRBD1. After removal of 5 bases from V and 5 bases from J, the junction contained 8 bases not matched to a gene. The CDR3 covers 15 residues. The germline gives CDR1 MNHNS, CDR2 SASEGT.

The V and J genes are TRBV6-4 and TRBJ2-3; D unclear. The germline V and J ends were trimmed by 3 bases and 2 bases, with 12 bases remaining between them. The CDR3 has 15 residues. In germline, CDR1 is MRHNA, CDR2 SNTAGT. The CDR3 reads CASSEGGGLTDTQYF. For the CDR3, the DNA is TGTGCCAGCAGTGAGGGTGGCGGCCTCACAGATACGCAGTATTTT.

This clonotype appeared many times. This chain joins TRBV2 and TRBJ1-2; possibly TRBD1 for D (6 bases). The germline V gene has CDR1 SNHLY and CDR2 FYNNEI. The CDR3 has 15 residues. Trimming left V 6 bases short and J 0 bases short, with 14 bases between. The CDR3 nucleotides are TGTGCCAGCAGGGACAGCGATTACGCTAACTATGGCTACACCTTC. This gives the protein CASRDSDYANYGYTF.

The V and J genes are TRBV4-1 and TRBJ2-7, with 7 bases that match TRBD2. The CDR3 is 16 residues long. V shed 4 bases, J shed 3 bases, and the junction held 12 bases outside the gene matches. From germline, CDR1 is MGHRA and CDR2 YSYEKL. CDR3 sequence: CASSRFRGPGGYEQYF. CDR3 bases: TGCGCCAGCAGCCGATTCCGGGGCCCGGGGGGCTACGAGCAGTACTTC.

The CDR3 DNA is TGCAGCGTTGATAACAGGGGGACAGATACGCAGTATTTT. This sequence encodes CSVDNRGTDTQYF. The chain joins TRBV20-1 to TRBJ2-3; 8 nucleotides agree with TRBD1. The V gene's germline CDR1 is DFQATT and CDR2 SNEGSKA (reference sequence). The CDR3 is 13 amino acids.

Concerning this clonotype: It may be a read error: a sequence one base away is much more abundant. The chain employs TRBV28 and TRBJ2-7; TRBD1 is a possible D gene (6 bases). V was trimmed by 6 bases and J by 6 bases, leaving 12 bases between them. Germline assignment: CDR1 MDHEN and CDR2 SYDVKM. This CDR3 region has 12 residues. The CDR3, as DNA: TGTGCCAGCAGCCTCTGGGGGCGCGAGCAGTACTTC. This sequence encodes CASSLWGREQYF.

The rearrangement links TRBV12-3 or TRBV12-4 to TRBJ2-7; D gene unclear. The CDR3 is made up of 14 amino acids. V was pared by 7 bases and J by 3 bases, with 16 bases between. CDR3 loop: CASTFTNRHYEQYF. The CDR3 DNA is TGTGCCAGCACGTTTACGAATCGCCACTACGAGCAGTACTTC.

This clonotype showed up many times. The chain carries TRBV7-2 and TRBJ2-7, with 12 bases aligning to TRBD1. Losses at the gene ends were 1 base for V and 4 bases for J; bases not matched to a gene: 2. This CDR3 spans 15 amino acids. The germline gives CDR1 SGHTA, CDR2 FQGNSA. The chain's CDR3 is CASSLEGQGAYEQYF. The CDR3 DNA sequence: TGTGCCAGCAGCTTAGAGGGACAGGGGGCATACGAGCAGTACTTC.

The CDR3 loop reads CASSRGPGSQETQYF. For the CDR3, the DNA is TGTGCCAGCAGCCGAGGACCGGGGTCCCAAGAGACCCAGTACTTC. The V gene is TRBV7-9, the J gene TRBJ2-5; tentative D call: TRBD2 (5 bases). The CDR3 runs 15 residues. Trimming stripped 5 bases from V and 1 base from J, with 14 bases between. Looked up from germline, CDR1 is SEHNR and CDR2 is FQNEAQ (reference sequence). Using reference TRBV7-9 and TRBJ2-5 for the parts outside the CDR3, the full variable domain is DTGVSQNPRHKITKRGQNVTFRCDPISEHNRLYWYRQTLGQGPEFLTYFQNEAQLEKSRLLSDRFSAERPKGSFSTLEIQRTEQGDSAMYLCASSRGPGSQETQYFGPGTRLLVL.

The chain links TRBV20-1 to TRBJ2-2; 10 bases map to TRBD1. CDR1 and CDR2 from the germline V gene are DFQATT and SNEGSKA (reference sequence). The CDR3 is 15 residues long. The trim removed 2 bases at V and 4 bases at J, leaving 4 bases unmatched. The CDR3 nucleotides are TGCAGTGCTAGAAACCGGGACAGGGGCACCGGGGAGCTGTTTTTT. Translated: CSARNRDRGTGELFF.

This clonotype was recorded a few times. CDR3 loop: CASSYATSGRIKNEQYF. The CDR3 DNA reads TGCGCCAGCAGCTATGCGACTAGCGGGAGGATTAAAAACGAGCAGTACTTC. This chain connects TRBV4-1 to TRBJ2-7; 13 bases are shared with TRBD2. Trimming at V came to 5 bases and at J to 5 bases, leaving 12 bases not matched to a gene. CDR1 is MGHRA and CDR2 is YSYEKL in the germline V gene. This CDR3 is 17 amino acids long.

As regards this clonotype: One junction end disagrees with the germline gene, perhaps due to a read error. This chain joins TRBV4-3 and TRBJ2-5; maybe TRBD2 (5 bases). Germline CDR1 is LGHNA and CDR2 is YSLEER. This CDR3 has 14 residues. The DNA of the CDR3 is TGCGCCAGCAGCCAAGGGCTAGCACAAGGGACCCAGTACTTC. This sequence encodes CASSQGLAQGTQYF.

This clonotype was counted at least ten times. This chain connects TRBV6-1 to TRBJ1-5; 8 bases are shared with TRBD1. This CDR3 contains 14 residues. The V segment lost 8 bases and the J segment 9 bases; nucleotides outside the gene matches: 12. CDR1 is MNHNS, CDR2 SASEGT, per germline. CDR3 DNA: TGTGCCAGCCAGGAGGACAGGGTCGGTGGGCCCCAGCATTTT. Translation gives CASQEDRVGGPQHF.

This clonotype was seen ten or more times. This sequence joins TRBV28 and TRBJ2-7; TRBD1 matches at 12 bases. Germline CDR1 reads MDHEN; CDR2 reads SYDVKM. The trim removed 5 bases at V and 8 bases at J, leaving 7 bases unmatched. This CDR3 region has 14 residues. CDR3 bases: TGTGCCAGCAGTGCCGGGACAGGGGGCGCAAAGCAGTACTTC. It codes for CASSAGTGGAKQYF.

V gene TRBV19 combines with J gene TRBJ2-3, with D unclear. CDR1 and CDR2 (germline): LNHDA, SQIVND (reference sequence). The V and J ends lost 4 bases and 7 bases respectively, with 12 bases between them. This CDR3 has 13 residues. In DNA form, the CDR3 reads TGTGCCAGTAGTACCGCTAAAGGGAATACGCAGTATTTT. Encoded protein: CASSTAKGNTQYF. Based on the CDR3 plus reference TRBV19 and TRBJ2-3, the full variable domain is DGGITQSPKYLFRKEGQNVTLSCEQNLNHDAMYWYRQDPGQGLRLIYYSQIVNDFQKGDIAEGYSVSREKKESFPLTVTSAQKNPTAFYLCASSTAKGNTQYFGPGTRLTVL.

In its sample, this clonotype was seen a few times. This chain joins TRBV7-3 and TRBJ2-1; TRBD2 aligns across 13 bases. V gave up 5 bases and J gave up 9 bases; unmatched junction bases: 13. There are 17 residues in the CDR3. Germline values: CDR1 SGHTA, CDR2 FQGTGA. The CDR3 nucleotides read TGTGCCAGCAGCAAACAAACTAGCGGGGGGGCCGACGGTGAGCAGTTCTTC. It encodes CASSKQTSGGADGEQFF.